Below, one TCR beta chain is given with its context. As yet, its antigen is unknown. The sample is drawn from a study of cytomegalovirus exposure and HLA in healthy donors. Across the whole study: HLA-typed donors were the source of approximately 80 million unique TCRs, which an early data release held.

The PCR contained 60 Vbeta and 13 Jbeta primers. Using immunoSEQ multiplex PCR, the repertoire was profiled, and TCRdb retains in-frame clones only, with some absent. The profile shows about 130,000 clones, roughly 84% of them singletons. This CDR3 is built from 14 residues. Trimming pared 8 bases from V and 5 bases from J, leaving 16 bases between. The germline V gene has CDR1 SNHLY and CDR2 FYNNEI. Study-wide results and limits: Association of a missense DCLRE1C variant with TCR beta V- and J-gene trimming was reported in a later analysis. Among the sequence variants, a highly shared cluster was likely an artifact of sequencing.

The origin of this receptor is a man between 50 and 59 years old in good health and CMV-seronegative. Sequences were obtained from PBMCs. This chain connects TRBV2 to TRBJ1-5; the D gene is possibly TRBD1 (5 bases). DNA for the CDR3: TGTGCCAGCGGGGTGAGGCAGGGCGATCAGCCCCAGCATTTT. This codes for CASGVRQGDQPQHF.